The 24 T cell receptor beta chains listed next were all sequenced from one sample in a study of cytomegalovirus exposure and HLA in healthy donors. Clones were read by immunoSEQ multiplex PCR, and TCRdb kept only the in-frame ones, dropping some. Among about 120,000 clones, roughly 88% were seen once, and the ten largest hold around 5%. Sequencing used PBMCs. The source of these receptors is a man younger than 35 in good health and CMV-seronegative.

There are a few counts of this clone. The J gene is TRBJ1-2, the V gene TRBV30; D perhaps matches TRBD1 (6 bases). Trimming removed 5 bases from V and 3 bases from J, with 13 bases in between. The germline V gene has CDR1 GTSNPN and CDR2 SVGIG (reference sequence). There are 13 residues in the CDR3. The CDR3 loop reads CAWAPGTYYGYTF. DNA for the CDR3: TGTGCCTGGGCCCCCGGGACATACTATGGCTACACCTTC.

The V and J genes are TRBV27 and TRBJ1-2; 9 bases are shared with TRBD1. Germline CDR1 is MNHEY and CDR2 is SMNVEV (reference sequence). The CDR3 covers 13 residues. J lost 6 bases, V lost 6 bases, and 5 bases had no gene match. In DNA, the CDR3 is TGTGCCAGCAGAGAAACAGGGGGCGATGGCTACACCTTC. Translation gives CASRETGGDGYTF.

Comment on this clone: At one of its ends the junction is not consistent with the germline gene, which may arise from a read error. CDR3 nucleotides: TGTGCCAGCAGCTTGGACCCCCTAGGGGCTACTTTACTCTTC. This codes for CASSLDPLGATLLF. The chain carries TRBV5-4 and TRBJ2-1; D possibly corresponds to TRBD1 (5 bases). Germline CDR1 SGHNT, CDR2 YYREEE (reference sequence). The CDR3 has 14 residues.

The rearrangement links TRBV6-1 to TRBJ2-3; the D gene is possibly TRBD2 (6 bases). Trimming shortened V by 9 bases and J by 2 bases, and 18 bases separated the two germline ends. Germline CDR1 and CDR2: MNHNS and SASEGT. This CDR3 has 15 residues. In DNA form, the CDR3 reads TGTGCCAGTACCGTTGAGACTAGTCCCACAGATACGCAGTATTTT. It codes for CASTVETSPTDTQYF.

The CDR3 DNA reads as TGTGCCAGCAGCTTGTGGGGACTAGCGGGAGTGAGTGAGCAGTTCTTC. Translating gives CASSLWGLAGVSEQFF. The gene calls are TRBV5-4 and TRBJ2-1, with 14 bases fitting TRBD2. The V gene's germline CDR1 is SGHNT and CDR2 YYREEE (reference sequence). The ends lost 1 base at V and 9 bases at J; junction bases unmatched: 6. The length of the CDR3 is 16 residues.

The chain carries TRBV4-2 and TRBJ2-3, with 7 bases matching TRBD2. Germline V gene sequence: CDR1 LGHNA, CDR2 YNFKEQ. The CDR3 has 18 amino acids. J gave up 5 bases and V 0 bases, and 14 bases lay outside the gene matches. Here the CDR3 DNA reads TGTGCCAGCAGCCAAGAGGGATTAGCGGGCCTAGCAGGAGATACGCAGTATTTT. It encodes CASSQEGLAGLAGDTQYF.

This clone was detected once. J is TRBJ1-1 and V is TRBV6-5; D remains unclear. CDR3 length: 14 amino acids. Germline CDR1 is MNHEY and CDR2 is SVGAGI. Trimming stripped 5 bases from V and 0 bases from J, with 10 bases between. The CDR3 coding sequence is TGTGCCAGCAGTAGGAGGCTCATGAACACTGAAGCTTTCTTT. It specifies CASSRRLMNTEAFF.

The CDR3 region has the DNA TGCGCCAGCAGCCTAGAGGGACTAGCGGGGAGCACAGATACGCAGTATTTT. Translation: CASSLEGLAGSTDTQYF. V and J are TRBV4-1 and TRBJ2-3; 13 bases match TRBD2. V gave up 4 bases and J gave up 0 bases; unmatched junction bases: 4. CDR1 is MGHRA, CDR2 YSYEKL, per germline. CDR3 length: 17 amino acids.

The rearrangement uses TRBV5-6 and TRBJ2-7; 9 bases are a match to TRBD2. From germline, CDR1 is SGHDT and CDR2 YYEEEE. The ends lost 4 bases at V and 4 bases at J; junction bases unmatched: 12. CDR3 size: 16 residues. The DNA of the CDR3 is TGTGCCAGCAGCCACTCCGGGACTAGCCATGGGTACGAGCAGTACTTC. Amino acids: CASSHSGTSHGYEQYF.

The CDR3, as DNA: TGCGCCAGCAGCCCAACAGCGGGAGAGGGTGAGCAGTTCTTC. Encoded protein: CASSPTAGEGEQFF. The chain joins TRBV5-1 to TRBJ2-1, with TRBD2 matching over 8 bases. Germline CDR1 SGHRS, CDR2 YFSETQ. The CDR3 contains 14 residues. With V trimmed by 4 bases and J by 9 bases, 9 bases remained unmatched.

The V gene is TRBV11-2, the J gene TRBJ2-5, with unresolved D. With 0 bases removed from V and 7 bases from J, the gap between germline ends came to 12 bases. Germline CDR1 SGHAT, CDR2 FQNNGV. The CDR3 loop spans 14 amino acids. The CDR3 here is CASSLEAVEVTQYF. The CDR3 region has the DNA TGTGCCAGCAGCTTAGAGGCGGTTGAGGTGACCCAGTACTTC.

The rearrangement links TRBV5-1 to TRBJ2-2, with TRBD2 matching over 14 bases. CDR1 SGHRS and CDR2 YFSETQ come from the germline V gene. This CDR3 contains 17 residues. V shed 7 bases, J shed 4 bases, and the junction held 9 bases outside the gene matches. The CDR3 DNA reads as TGCGCCAGCGGCAGGGGGACTAGCGGGAGTGGCACCGGGGAGCTGTTTTTT. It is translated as CASGRGTSGSGTGELFF. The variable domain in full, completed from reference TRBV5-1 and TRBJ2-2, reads KAGVTQTPRYLIKTRGQQVTLSCSPISGHRSVSWYQQTPGQGLQFLFEYFSETQRNKGNFPGRFSGRQFSNSRSEMNVSTLELGDSALYLCASGRGTSGSGTGELFFGEGSRLTVL.

CDR3 amino acids: CSATTGKTYNEQFF. Written as DNA, the CDR3 is TGCAGCGCCACGACAGGCAAGACCTACAATGAGCAGTTCTTC. This chain links TRBV29-1 with TRBJ2-1; D perhaps matches TRBD1 (6 bases). The CDR3 consists of 14 residues. The V end lost 7 bases, the J end lost 2 bases, and 15 bases lay between the germline ends. Per the germline V gene, CDR1 is SQVTM and CDR2 is ANQGSEA.

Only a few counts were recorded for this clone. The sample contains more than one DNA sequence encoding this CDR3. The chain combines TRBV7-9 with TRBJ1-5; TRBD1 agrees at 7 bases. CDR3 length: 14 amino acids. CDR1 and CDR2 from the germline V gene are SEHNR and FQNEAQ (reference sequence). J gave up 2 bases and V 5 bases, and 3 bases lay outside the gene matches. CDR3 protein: CASSPGTGNQPQHF. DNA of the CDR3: TGTGCCAGCAGCCCTGGGACAGGCAATCAGCCCCAGCATTTT.

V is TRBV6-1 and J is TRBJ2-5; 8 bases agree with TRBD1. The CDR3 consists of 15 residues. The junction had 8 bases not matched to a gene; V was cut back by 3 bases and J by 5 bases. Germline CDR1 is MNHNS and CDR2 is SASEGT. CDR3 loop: CASSDIQGGIETQYF. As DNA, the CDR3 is TGTGCCAGCAGTGACATACAGGGGGGTATCGAGACCCAGTACTTC.

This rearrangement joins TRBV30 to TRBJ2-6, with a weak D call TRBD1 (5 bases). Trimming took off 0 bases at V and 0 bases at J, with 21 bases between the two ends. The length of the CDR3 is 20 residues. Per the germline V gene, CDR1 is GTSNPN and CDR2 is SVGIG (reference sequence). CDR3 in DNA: TGTGCCTGGAGTGTACGCCTGTCAGGGTATGAACCCTCTGGGGCCAACGTCCTGACTTTC. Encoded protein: CAWSVRLSGYEPSGANVLTF.

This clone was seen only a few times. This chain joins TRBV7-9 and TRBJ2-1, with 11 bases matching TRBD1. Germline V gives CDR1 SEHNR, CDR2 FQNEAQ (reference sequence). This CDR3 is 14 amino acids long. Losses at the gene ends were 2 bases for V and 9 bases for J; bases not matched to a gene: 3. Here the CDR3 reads CASSLQDRGLEQFF. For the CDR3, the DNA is TGTGCCAGCAGCTTACAGGACAGGGGGCTTGAGCAGTTCTTC.

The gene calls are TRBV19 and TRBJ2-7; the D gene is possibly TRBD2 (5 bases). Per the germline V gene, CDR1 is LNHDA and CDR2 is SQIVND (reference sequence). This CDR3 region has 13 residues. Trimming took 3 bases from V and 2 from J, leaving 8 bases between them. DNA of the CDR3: TGTGCCAGTAGTATTCGGGGTACCTACGAGCAGTACTTC. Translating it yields CASSIRGTYEQYF.

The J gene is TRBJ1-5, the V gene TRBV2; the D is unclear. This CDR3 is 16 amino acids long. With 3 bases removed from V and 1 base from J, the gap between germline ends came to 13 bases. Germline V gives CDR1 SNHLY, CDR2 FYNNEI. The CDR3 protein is CASSDTDGLSNQPQHF. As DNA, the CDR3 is TGTGCCAGCAGTGACACAGACGGATTAAGCAATCAGCCCCAGCATTTT. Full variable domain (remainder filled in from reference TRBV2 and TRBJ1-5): EPEVTQTPSHQVTQMGQEVILRCVPISNHLYFYWYRQILGQKVEFLVSFYNNEISEKSEIFDDQFSVERPDGSNFTLKIRSTKLEDSAMYFCASSDTDGLSNQPQHFGDGTRLSIL.

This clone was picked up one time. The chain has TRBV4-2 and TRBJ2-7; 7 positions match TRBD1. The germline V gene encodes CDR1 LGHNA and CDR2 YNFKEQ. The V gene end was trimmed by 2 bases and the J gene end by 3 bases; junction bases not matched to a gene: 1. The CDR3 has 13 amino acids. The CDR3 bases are TGTGCCAGCAGCCAACCAGGGGGCTACGAGCAGTACTTC. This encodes CASSQPGGYEQYF.

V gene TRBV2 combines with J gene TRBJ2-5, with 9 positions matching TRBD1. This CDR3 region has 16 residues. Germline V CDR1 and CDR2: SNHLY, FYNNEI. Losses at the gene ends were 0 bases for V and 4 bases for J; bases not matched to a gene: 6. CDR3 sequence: CASSEAGGQGRETQYF. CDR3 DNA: TGTGCCAGCAGTGAAGCGGGGGGACAGGGAAGAGAGACCCAGTACTTC.

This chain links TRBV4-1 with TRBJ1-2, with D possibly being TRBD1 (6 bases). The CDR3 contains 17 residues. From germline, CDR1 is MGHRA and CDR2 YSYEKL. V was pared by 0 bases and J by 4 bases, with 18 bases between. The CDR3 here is CASSQDLRGTRGYGYTF. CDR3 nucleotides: TGCGCCAGCAGCCAAGATCTAAGAGGGACAAGAGGCTATGGCTACACCTTC.

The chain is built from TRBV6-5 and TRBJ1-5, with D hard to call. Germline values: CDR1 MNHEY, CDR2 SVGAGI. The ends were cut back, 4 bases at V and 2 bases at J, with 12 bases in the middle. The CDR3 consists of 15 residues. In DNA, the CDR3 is TGTGCCAGCAGTTTGGGTCGGAGTGGCAATCAGCCCCAGCATTTT. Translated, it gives CASSLGRSGNQPQHF.

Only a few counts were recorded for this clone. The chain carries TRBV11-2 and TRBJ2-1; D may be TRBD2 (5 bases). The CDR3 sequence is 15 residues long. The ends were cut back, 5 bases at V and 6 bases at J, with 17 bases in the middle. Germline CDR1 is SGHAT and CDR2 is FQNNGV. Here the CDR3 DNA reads TGTGCCAGCAGCCTGAATAGCATCCGGGGCAATGAGCAGTTCTTC. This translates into CASSLNSIRGNEQFF.